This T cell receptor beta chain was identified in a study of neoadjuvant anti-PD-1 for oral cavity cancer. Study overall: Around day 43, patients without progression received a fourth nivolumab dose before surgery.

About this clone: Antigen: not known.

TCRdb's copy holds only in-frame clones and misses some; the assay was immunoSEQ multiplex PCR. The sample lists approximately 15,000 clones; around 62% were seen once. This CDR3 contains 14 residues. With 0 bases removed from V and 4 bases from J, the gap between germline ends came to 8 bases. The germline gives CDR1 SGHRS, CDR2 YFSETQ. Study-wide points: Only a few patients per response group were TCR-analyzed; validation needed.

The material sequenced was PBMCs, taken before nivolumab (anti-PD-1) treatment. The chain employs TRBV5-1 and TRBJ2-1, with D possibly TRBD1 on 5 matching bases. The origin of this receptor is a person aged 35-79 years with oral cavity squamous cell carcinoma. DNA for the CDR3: TGCGCCAGCAGCTTGGTGGGGCCTTACAATGAGCAGTTCTTC. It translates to CASSLVGPYNEQFF.